This TCR beta chain was documented in a study of blood T cell repertoires in COVID-19 (dated by TCRdb to 2019 to 2021). Background for the entire study: Collaborator samples came from the United States, Italy and Spain and covered acute and convalescent phases of COVID-19. The repertoires were released in a freely available public database meant as a resource for research on the immune response to SARS-CoV-2. Samples were obtained from the ongoing ImmuneRACE study (first 160 participants) and from over 1,000 subjects provided by 6 global collaborators. A de-identified subject ID, COVID-19 status, age in years and sex were almost always included in the sample metadata. The prospective study material was composed of cDNA or gDNA derived from T cells, B-cell-depleted T cells, or PBMCs. The dataset comprised deeply sampled blood TCRbeta repertoires from subjects exposed to, actively infected with, or recovered from COVID-19. Where HLA class I and class II types were available, the types were taken from metadata supplied by the sample provider, not from assay-based typing. The paper's findings and limits, for the study overall: The quantity of clinical and demographic metadata differed by source and by participant and was supplied without curation.

The collaborating institutions used their own protocols to collect whole blood in K2EDTA tubes. Collaborator samples were shipped for TCRbeta analysis as frozen whole blood, isolated PBMCs, or DNA extracted from either sample type. The CDR3 covers 15 residues, taking in both the cysteine and the phenylalanine. CDR3 DNA is the only sequence kept; it has 45 bases, read in frame from the first base. For CDR1 and CDR2, the germline V gene lists LGHNA and YSLEER. Here V drops 4 bases and J drops 7 bases, and the junction holds 8 bases not matched to any gene. TCRbeta CDR3 regions were amplified from genomic DNA by means of the immunoSEQ Assay, a bias-controlled multiplex PCR. As for how the authors treated the data: The number of nucleated cells in each sample was estimated by amplification of reference gene primers within the assay. To quantify the absolute abundance of each unique TCRbeta CDR3 rearrangement, sequence reads were collapsed and filtered. For each sample, productive Simpson clonality was calculated as the square root of Simpson's diversity index across productive rearrangements. In its TCRdb copy, this immuneACCESS table keeps in-frame sequences only and misses some clones. Where compared with another copy, unresolved V genes explain less than half of these, and the others have no known cause. V and J calls and clone size come straight from that table; D and trimming were deduced from the DNA. This sample lists 100,000 to 120,000 clones; around 85% were detected once. Clones ranked in the top ten supply approximately 13% of the sample.

Of note for this clone: It has no known antigen specificity. No much larger clonotype is one base removed from it; base qualities were not supplied.

The rearrangement combines TRBV4-3 with TRBJ1-4, and 8 bases in between align with TRBD1. The origin of this receptor is a human donor in a cohort sampled during active COVID-19. The sequenced sample was peripheral blood. The DNA sequence follows: TGCGCCAGCAGCCTCGGACAGGGACCAGGTGAAAAACTGTTTTTT. Its protein reads: CASSLGQGPGEKLFF.